The clone carrying this T cell receptor beta chain was observed a single time. Germline V gene sequence: CDR1 MDHEN, CDR2 SYDVKM. V lost 6 bases to trimming and J lost 0 bases, with 15 bases between them. The CDR3 is made up of 16 amino acids. The sample originates from a study of shared clonotypes between healthy human individuals. Profiling relied on immunoSEQ multiplex PCR, and the TCRdb table lists in-frame clones only, not all of them. The data contain 550,000 to 700,000 clones, 73% of them singletons. The study separated CD4+ cells into CD45RA+ naive and CD45RA-negative memory subsets. The genes are TRBV28 and TRBJ2-1; the D gene is possibly TRBD1 (6 bases). The source material was memory CD4+ T cells sorted from blood. Stated subset: CD45RA-negative fraction. The receptor was derived from a woman in her 30s in good health. The CDR3 DNA is TGTGCCAGCAGCCCGGACAGTGGGGACTCCTACAATGAGCAGTTCTTC. It is translated as CASSPDSGDSYNEQFF.